These 10 T cell receptor beta chains were all obtained from the same sample, sequenced in a study of shared clonotypes between healthy human individuals. Sequencing was performed with immunoSEQ multiplex PCR; in TCRdb, only in-frame clones are kept and a portion is missing. The sample lists some 2,500,000 clones, 85% to 95% occurring once. The source material was naive CD4+ T cells from PBMCs. Sample subset: CD45RA+ positively selected. These receptors were taken from a man between 18 and 35 years old in good health. Some clones in this sample may be carry-over from other donors' samples.

This chain joins TRBV5-1 and TRBJ2-7, with D perhaps assigned TRBD1 or TRBD2 (6 bases each). There are 14 residues in the CDR3. Per the germline V gene, CDR1 is SGHRS and CDR2 is YFSETQ. Trimming shortened V by 0 bases and J by 5 bases, and 12 bases separated the two germline ends. CDR3 residues: CASSLESGEDEQYF. DNA of the CDR3: TGCGCCAGCAGCTTGGAATCAGGGGAGGACGAGCAGTACTTC.

The chain couples TRBV28 to TRBJ2-7, with no clear D. The CDR3 loop spans 14 amino acids. Deletions cut 6 bases from V and 2 bases from J, with 14 bases between. CDR1 is MDHEN and CDR2 is SYDVKM in the germline V gene. CDR3 sequence: CASRRSGDAYEQYF. The DNA for the CDR3 is TGTGCCAGCAGAAGGTCAGGAGACGCCTACGAGCAGTACTTC.

V is TRBV11-2 and J is TRBJ2-7; D is perhaps TRBD1 (5 bases). Trimming cost V 2 bases and J 7 bases, with 15 bases left between them. Germline-derived CDR1 and CDR2 are SGHAT and FQNNGV. The CDR3 is made up of 14 amino acids. The DNA for the CDR3 is TGTGCCAGCAGCTTAAGGTGGCAGGGTGGAGAGCAGTACTTC. Translating gives CASSLRWQGGEQYF.

V usage is TRBV2 and J usage is TRBJ2-7; D is possibly TRBD2 (5 bases). The CDR3 contains 12 residues. Trimming pared 8 bases from V and 4 bases from J, leaving 12 bases between. Germline values: CDR1 SNHLY, CDR2 FYNNEI. The CDR3 loop reads CASGRRGYEQYF. As DNA, the CDR3 is TGTGCCAGCGGGAGAAGAGGATACGAGCAGTACTTC.

The rearrangement uses TRBV5-1 and TRBJ2-1, with D possibly being TRBD2 (6 bases). This CDR3 region has 16 residues. Germline CDR1 reads SGHRS; CDR2 reads YFSETQ. The V end lost 3 bases, the J end lost 13 bases, and 26 bases lay between the germline ends. For the CDR3, the DNA is TGCGCCAGCAGCTCCGGAGGGGCGGGAAGTACAATGAGACAGTTCTTC. Translation: CASSSGGAGSTMRQFF.

The V call is TRBV18, the J call TRBJ2-4; D remains ambiguous. Trimming cost V 4 bases and J 5 bases, with 12 bases left between them. Germline lookup yields CDR1 KGHSH and CDR2 LQKENI. The CDR3 has 14 residues. CDR3 protein: CASSQQRGENIQYF. CDR3 coding DNA: TGTGCCAGCTCACAGCAGCGTGGCGAAAACATTCAGTACTTC.

This clone was seen a few times. The V gene is TRBV29-1, the J gene TRBJ1-1; 7 nucleotides line up with TRBD1. Germline trimming cut 6 bases from V and 7 bases from J; bases unmatched to any gene: 14. The germline gives CDR1 SQVTM, CDR2 ANQGSEA. The CDR3 has 14 amino acids. CDR3 residues: CSVHEGTAGIEAFF. The CDR3 coding sequence is TGCAGCGTACATGAAGGGACAGCCGGTATTGAAGCTTTCTTT.

This clone was picked up one time. J is TRBJ1-4 and V is TRBV7-9; D unresolved. The CDR3 sequence is 15 residues long. Trimming stripped 7 bases from V and 3 bases from J, with 15 bases between. Germline V lookup: CDR1 SEHNR, CDR2 FQNEAQ (reference sequence). CDR3 bases: TGTGCCAGCACCAACCCCCAATGGTCTAATGAAAAACTGTTTTTT. It is translated as CASTNPQWSNEKLFF.

This clone has just a few counts. V and J are TRBV4-2 and TRBJ1-4; 8 positions match TRBD1. The CDR3 is 14 amino acids. V lost 5 bases to trimming and J lost 7 bases; unmatched junction nucleotides: 6. Per germline, CDR1 LGHNA and CDR2 YNFKEQ. This CDR3 is CASSTQGAGEKLFF. The CDR3 nucleotides read TGTGCCAGCAGCACGCAGGGGGCGGGTGAAAAACTGTTTTTT.

The chain has TRBV25-1 and TRBJ1-4, with 10 bases that match TRBD1. The CDR3 extends over 14 amino acids. Germline CDR1 reads MGHDK; CDR2 reads SYGVNS. The ends lost 8 bases at V and 6 bases at J; junction bases unmatched: 6. This chain's CDR3 is CASRETGGYEKLFF. The CDR3 region has the DNA TGTGCCAGCCGAGAGACAGGGGGCTATGAAAAACTGTTTTTT.